The clone carrying this T cell receptor beta chain has at least ten counts. The V gene end was trimmed by 6 bases and the J gene end by 2 bases; junction bases not matched to a gene: 8. The length of the CDR3 is 15 residues. The sample belongs to a study of T cells in Graves' hyperthyroidism and ophthalmopathy. Each 10 ml fresh peripheral blood draw supplied the PBMCs. The TCR beta CDR3 regions underwent amplification using RNA transcripts as the source. Researchers ran a first-round RT-PCR on the TCR CDR3 using the HTBI primer set. MiXCR was run by TCRdb on the multiplex PCR reads, yielding one entry per CDR3 protein. This sample yields 600,000 to 750,000 distinct CDR3 sequences, of which about 18% are seen a single time; roughly a sixth belongs to the top ten.

The chain recombines TRBV12-3 or TRBV12-4 with TRBJ2-7; 9 positions agree with TRBD1. The source is a man aged 45-65 years with Graves' hyperthyroidism. The sample taken for sequencing was blood. The CDR3 DNA reads as TGTGCCAGCAGCCCGACAGGGGGGGTAACCTACGAGCAGTACTTC. Its protein is CASSPTGGVTYEQYF.